The 27 T cell receptor beta chains below all came from one sample that was sequenced in a study of identical twins. TCRdb re-derived calls from the 5' RACE reads in MiXCR, one entry per CDR3 protein. Of nearly 900,000 distinct CDR3 sequences listed, around an eighth are singletons. This sample also appeared in a second study, on yellow fever vaccine responses in identical twins.

Sequenced: PBMCs. These receptors all come from a woman in her late teens or twenties in good health.

This chain uses TRBV5-1 with TRBJ1-4, with 10 bases fitting TRBD1. The CDR3 consists of 14 residues. Per germline, CDR1 SGHRS and CDR2 YFSETQ. V lost 7 bases and J lost 7; bases outside the gene matches: 7. CDR3 DNA: TGCGCCAGCGGAAACGGGACAGGGGTTGAAAAACTGTTTTTT. Translating gives CASGNGTGVEKLFF.

The CDR3 sequence: CASSQGLAGVNTDTQYF. CDR3 coding DNA: TGTGCCAGCAGCCAAGGACTAGCGGGAGTGAACACAGATACGCAGTATTTT. The V gene is TRBV3-1, the J gene TRBJ2-3; 12 bases are shared with TRBD2. With V trimmed by 1 base and J by 2 bases, 4 bases remained unmatched. The CDR3 has 17 residues. Germline V lookup: CDR1 LGHDT, CDR2 YNNKEL (reference sequence).

CDR3 region: CASSQDGQLAGGSYNEQFF. CDR3 nucleotide sequence: TGTGCCAGCAGCCAAGATGGACAACTAGCGGGAGGTTCCTACAATGAGCAGTTCTTC. The V call is TRBV14, the J call TRBJ2-1, with 12 bases aligning to TRBD2. This CDR3 has 19 amino acids. Trimming at V came to 0 bases and at J to 1 base, leaving 7 bases not matched to a gene. Germline CDR1 SGHDN, CDR2 FVKESK.

In its sample, this clonotype was seen many times. This chain joins TRBV12-3 or TRBV12-4 and TRBJ2-1; D may correspond to TRBD1 or TRBD2 (7 bases each). The CDR3 totals 15 residues. Trimming removed 6 bases at V and 0 bases at J, with 12 bases between. In nucleotides, the CDR3 is TGTGCCAGCAGCAGGGGGGGGAGCTCCTACAATGAGCAGTTCTTC. This translates into CASSRGGSSYNEQFF.

This clonotype was counted a few times. The J gene is TRBJ1-1, the V gene TRBV19, with D perhaps TRBD1 (5 bases). The CDR3 covers 14 residues. Germline V CDR1 and CDR2: LNHDA, SQIVND (reference sequence). V was shortened by 3 bases and J by 3 bases, with 11 bases between the two germline ends. The CDR3 bases are TGTGCCAGTAGTATTACAGGATTATACACTGAAGCTTTCTTT. Protein product: CASSITGLYTEAFF. Combining the CDR3 with reference TRBV19 and TRBJ1-1 gives the whole variable domain DGGITQSPKYLFRKEGQNVTLSCEQNLNHDAMYWYRQDPGQGLRLIYYSQIVNDFQKGDIAEGYSVSREKKESFPLTVTSAQKNPTAFYLCASSITGLYTEAFFGQGTRLTVV.

The V gene is TRBV12-3 or TRBV12-4, the J gene TRBJ2-1; possibly TRBD1 for D (5 bases). This CDR3 comprises 15 residues. The V end lost 7 bases, the J end lost 8 bases, and 21 bases lay between the germline ends. The CDR3 here is CASTPTGRALDEQFF. Written as DNA, the CDR3 is TGTGCCAGCACTCCAACAGGACGAGCACTCGATGAGCAGTTCTTC.

The J gene is TRBJ2-3, the V gene TRBV10-3, with 10 bases lining up with TRBD2. CDR3 length: 14 residues. CDR1 is ENHRY, CDR2 SYGVKD, per germline. Losses at the gene ends were 7 bases for V and 6 bases for J; bases not matched to a gene: 7. CDR3 sequence: CAITPGTSVDTQYF. In nucleotides, the CDR3 is TGTGCCATCACCCCCGGGACTAGCGTGGATACGCAGTATTTT.

This clonotype was seen more than once but under ten times. The chain uses TRBV4-1 and TRBJ2-7, with TRBD2 matching 11 bases. The CDR3 runs to 16 residues. Germline lookup yields CDR1 MGHRA and CDR2 YSYEKL. Unmatched junction bases numbered 10, after V lost 1 base and J lost 8 bases. CDR3 sequence reads: CASSQVSGRDLWKQYF. CDR3 nucleotide sequence: TGCGCCAGCAGCCAAGTTAGCGGGAGGGACCTCTGGAAGCAGTACTTC.

The table lists this clonotype with a few counts. The J gene is TRBJ1-4, the V gene TRBV20-1; perhaps TRBD1 as D (5 bases). CDR1 and CDR2 (germline): DFQATT, SNEGSKA (reference sequence). The CDR3 extends over 13 amino acids. The CDR3 DNA follows: TGCAGGCCTCAGGGAGCAACTAATGAAAAACTGTTTTTT. It yields the protein CRPQGATNEKLFF.

This clonotype was counted between two and nine times. The chain employs TRBV5-1 and TRBJ2-7; D unresolved. Germline CDR1 SGHRS, CDR2 YFSETQ. The CDR3 has 17 amino acids. V lost 0 bases, J lost 5 bases, and 21 bases lay in between. The CDR3 nucleotides read TGCGCCAGCAGCTTGGATCCTGTGGACCTGGCGATGGACGAGCAGTACTTC. Its protein is CASSLDPVDLAMDEQYF.

In its sample, this clonotype was seen a few times. The J gene is TRBJ2-1, the V gene TRBV20-1, with 9 bases aligning to TRBD2. CDR3 size: 14 residues. J gave up 9 bases and V 6 bases, and 12 bases lay outside the gene matches. Germline V gene sequence: CDR1 DFQATT, CDR2 SNEGSKA (reference sequence). In nucleotides, the CDR3 is TGCAGTGCCCCGGGGGGCGGGGGGGCCCCTGAGCAGTTCTTC. Protein sequence: CSAPGGGGAPEQFF.

A few counts support this clonotype. The chain joins TRBV7-8 to TRBJ1-5, with 8 bases that match TRBD1. CDR3 size: 15 residues. With 2 bases clipped from V and 3 bases from J, the junction kept 3 bases outside the gene matches. The germline V gene has CDR1 SGHVS and CDR2 FQNEAQ. The CDR3: CASSLRQGNNQPQHF. The CDR3 DNA reads TGTGCCAGCAGCTTAAGACAGGGGAACAATCAGCCCCAGCATTTT.

A few counts support this clonotype. J is TRBJ2-2 and V is TRBV29-1; maybe TRBD2 (7 bases). The CDR3 totals 15 residues. V was clipped by 4 bases and J by 4 bases, with 16 bases between them. Germline loops: CDR1 SQVTM, CDR2 ANQGSEA. CDR3 region: CSVGGRVAGTGELFF. DNA of the CDR3: TGCAGCGTTGGGGGGCGGGTAGCGGGCACCGGGGAGCTGTTTTTT.

The chain links TRBV12-3 or TRBV12-4 to TRBJ1-2; D is unresolved. This CDR3 is 13 amino acids long. The V end lost 1 base, the J end lost 12 bases, and 15 bases lay between the germline ends. The CDR3 spells CASSLGRLLLDTF. The CDR3 nucleotides read TGTGCCAGCAGTTTAGGAAGACTACTCCTGGACACCTTC.

This clonotype was seen once. V is TRBV24-1 and J is TRBJ2-3; D is possibly TRBD2 (6 bases). CDR3 length: 17 residues. Germline loops: CDR1 KGHDR, CDR2 SFDVKD. V lost 2 bases and J 2 bases, leaving 16 bases between the germline ends. CDR3 region: CATSDSLGGADTDTQYF. CDR3 sequence (DNA): TGTGCCACCAGTGATTCACTAGGAGGGGCGGACACAGATACGCAGTATTTT.

This clonotype has more than one count but fewer than ten. The chain carries TRBV2 and TRBJ2-3; TRBD1 matches at 7 bases. CDR3 length: 13 amino acids. The V and J ends lost 8 bases and 4 bases, in that order; junction bases with no gene match: 6. The germline V gene encodes CDR1 SNHLY and CDR2 FYNNEI. The CDR3 here is CASQTGLADTQYF. The CDR3 DNA reads as TGTGCCAGCCAGACAGGGCTAGCAGATACGCAGTATTTT.

This clonotype turned up a few times. The rearrangement uses TRBV3-1 and TRBJ2-3, with D possibly being TRBD1 or TRBD2 (5 bases each). Germline CDR1 LGHDT, CDR2 YNNKEL (reference sequence). The CDR3 is 16 amino acids. Trimming removed 1 base at V and 5 bases at J, with 16 bases between. The CDR3 region is CASSQGQGGAGDTQYF. As DNA, the CDR3 is TGTGCCAGCAGCCAAGGTCAGGGTGGGGCGGGAGATACGCAGTATTTT.

The chain joins TRBV6-1 to TRBJ1-4; D not resolved. Trimming shortened V by 5 bases and J by 7 bases, and 5 bases separated the two germline ends. Germline values: CDR1 MNHNS, CDR2 SASEGT. The CDR3 has 11 residues. CDR3 in amino acids: CASSKLEKLFF. CDR3 coding DNA: TGTGCCAGCAGTAAACTTGAAAAACTGTTTTTT.

The V gene is TRBV6-5, the J gene TRBJ2-5, with unresolved D. CDR3 size: 13 residues. Germline V CDR1 and CDR2: MNHEY, SVGAGI. Trimming took 2 bases from V and 2 from J, leaving 6 bases between them. CDR3 DNA: TGTGCCAGCAGTTACCTTGTGCAAGAGACCCAGTACTTC. Encoded protein: CASSYLVQETQYF.

The J gene is TRBJ1-3, the V gene TRBV29-1; D unresolved. This CDR3 has 15 amino acids. Trimming took 4 bases from V and 0 from J, leaving 13 bases between them. Germline V gives CDR1 SQVTM, CDR2 ANQGSEA. This CDR3 is CSVVTGRISGNTIYF. CDR3 in DNA: TGCAGCGTTGTCACTGGCCGGATCTCTGGAAACACCATATATTTT. The variable domain in full, completed from reference TRBV29-1 and TRBJ1-3, reads SAVISQKPSRDICQRGTSLTIQCQVDSQVTMMFWYRQQPGQSLTLIATANQGSEATYESGFVIDKFPISRPNLTFSTLTVSNMSPEDSSIYLCSVVTGRISGNTIYFGEGSWLTVV.

In this sample, this clonotype turned up a few times. The CDR3 sequence: CASTRQGGPEELFF. CDR3 bases: TGTGCCAGCACTAGACAGGGGGGGCCTGAGGAGCTGTTTTTT. This rearrangement joins TRBV2 to TRBJ2-2, with 9 bases aligning to TRBD1. The CDR3 is made up of 14 amino acids. Trimming cost V 7 bases and J 10 bases; bases outside gene matches: 10. In germline, CDR1 is SNHLY, CDR2 FYNNEI. Together with reference TRBV2 and TRBJ2-2, the CDR3 gives the full variable domain: EPEVTQTPSHQVTQMGQEVILRCVPISNHLYFYWYRQILGQKVEFLVSFYNNEISEKSEIFDDQFSVERPDGSNFTLKIRSTKLEDSAMYFCASTRQGGPEELFFGEGSRLTVL.

The J gene is TRBJ1-2, the V gene TRBV4-1; D uncertain. The V gene lost 0 bases and the J gene lost 4 bases, with 12 bases spanning the gap. The germline gives CDR1 MGHRA, CDR2 YSYEKL. The CDR3 covers 15 residues. The CDR3 region is CASSQDANAIYGYTF. The CDR3 coding sequence is TGCGCCAGCAGCCAAGACGCCAACGCCATCTATGGCTACACCTTC.

V gene TRBV20-1 combines with J gene TRBJ2-3, with D tentatively TRBD2 (6 bases). V lost 3 bases, J lost 4 bases, and 17 bases lay in between. The V gene's germline CDR1 is DFQATT and CDR2 SNEGSKA (reference sequence). The CDR3 totals 15 residues. The CDR3 nucleotides are TGCAGTGCTAGGGGTCCTAGCGCAGGTGCAGATACGCAGTATTTT. This encodes CSARGPSAGADTQYF.

This clonotype has only a few counts. This chain uses TRBV6-1 with TRBJ2-7, with D tentatively TRBD1 (6 bases). The germline CDR1 and CDR2 sequences are MNHNS and SASEGT. The CDR3 is 20 amino acids. Between the trimmed V and J ends, which lost 1 base and 1 base, there was a span of 26 bases. The CDR3 nucleotides read TGTGCCAGCAGTGAAGTATTATGGGGGTTGGGGGCGCTCCGGTCCTACGAGCAGTACGTC. This translates into CASSEVLWGLGALRSYEQYV.

This chain links TRBV5-4 with TRBJ2-3, with 12 bases matching TRBD2. The CDR3 has 16 residues. J gave up 2 bases and V 4 bases, and 5 bases lay outside the gene matches. Germline-derived CDR1 and CDR2 are SGHNT and YYREEE (reference sequence). CDR3 protein: CASSHGLAGTTDTQYF. The CDR3 region has the DNA TGTGCCAGCAGCCACGGACTAGCGGGGACCACAGATACGCAGTATTTT.

The table lists this clonotype with a few counts. The chain recombines TRBV6-5 with TRBJ2-7; 9 bases map to TRBD1. This CDR3 has 14 residues. V shed 2 bases and J 5 bases; nucleotides not matched to a gene: 4. Germline V gene data show CDR1 as MNHEY and CDR2 as SVGAGI. CDR3 loop: CASSYLQGANEQYF. CDR3 nucleotides: TGTGCCAGCAGTTACCTACAGGGGGCAAACGAGCAGTACTTC.

Many counts were recorded for this clonotype. CDR3 sequence: CASSYRGEQFF. In DNA, the CDR3 is TGTGCCAGCAGCTACAGGGGTGAGCAGTTCTTC. The chain couples TRBV11-2 to TRBJ2-1; TRBD1 matches 7 bases. The CDR3 totals 11 residues. Trimming removed 4 bases from V and 9 bases from J; junction bases left unmatched: 0. Germline V gene data show CDR1 as SGHAT and CDR2 as FQNNGV.